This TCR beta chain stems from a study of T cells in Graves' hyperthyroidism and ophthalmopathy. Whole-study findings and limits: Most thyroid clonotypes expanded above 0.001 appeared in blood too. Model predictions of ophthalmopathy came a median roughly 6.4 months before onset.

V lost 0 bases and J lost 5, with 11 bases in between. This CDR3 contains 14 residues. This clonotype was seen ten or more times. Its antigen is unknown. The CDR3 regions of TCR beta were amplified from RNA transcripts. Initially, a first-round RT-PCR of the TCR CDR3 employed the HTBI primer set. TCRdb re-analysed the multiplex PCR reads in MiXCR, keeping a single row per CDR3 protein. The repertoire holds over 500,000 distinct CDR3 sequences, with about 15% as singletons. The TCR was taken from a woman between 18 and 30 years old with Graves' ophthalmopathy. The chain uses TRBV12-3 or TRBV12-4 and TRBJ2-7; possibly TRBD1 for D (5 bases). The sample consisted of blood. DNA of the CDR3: TGTGCCAGCAGTTTAGCTCAGGGTCCCCACGAGCAGTACTTC. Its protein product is CASSLAQGPHEQYF.